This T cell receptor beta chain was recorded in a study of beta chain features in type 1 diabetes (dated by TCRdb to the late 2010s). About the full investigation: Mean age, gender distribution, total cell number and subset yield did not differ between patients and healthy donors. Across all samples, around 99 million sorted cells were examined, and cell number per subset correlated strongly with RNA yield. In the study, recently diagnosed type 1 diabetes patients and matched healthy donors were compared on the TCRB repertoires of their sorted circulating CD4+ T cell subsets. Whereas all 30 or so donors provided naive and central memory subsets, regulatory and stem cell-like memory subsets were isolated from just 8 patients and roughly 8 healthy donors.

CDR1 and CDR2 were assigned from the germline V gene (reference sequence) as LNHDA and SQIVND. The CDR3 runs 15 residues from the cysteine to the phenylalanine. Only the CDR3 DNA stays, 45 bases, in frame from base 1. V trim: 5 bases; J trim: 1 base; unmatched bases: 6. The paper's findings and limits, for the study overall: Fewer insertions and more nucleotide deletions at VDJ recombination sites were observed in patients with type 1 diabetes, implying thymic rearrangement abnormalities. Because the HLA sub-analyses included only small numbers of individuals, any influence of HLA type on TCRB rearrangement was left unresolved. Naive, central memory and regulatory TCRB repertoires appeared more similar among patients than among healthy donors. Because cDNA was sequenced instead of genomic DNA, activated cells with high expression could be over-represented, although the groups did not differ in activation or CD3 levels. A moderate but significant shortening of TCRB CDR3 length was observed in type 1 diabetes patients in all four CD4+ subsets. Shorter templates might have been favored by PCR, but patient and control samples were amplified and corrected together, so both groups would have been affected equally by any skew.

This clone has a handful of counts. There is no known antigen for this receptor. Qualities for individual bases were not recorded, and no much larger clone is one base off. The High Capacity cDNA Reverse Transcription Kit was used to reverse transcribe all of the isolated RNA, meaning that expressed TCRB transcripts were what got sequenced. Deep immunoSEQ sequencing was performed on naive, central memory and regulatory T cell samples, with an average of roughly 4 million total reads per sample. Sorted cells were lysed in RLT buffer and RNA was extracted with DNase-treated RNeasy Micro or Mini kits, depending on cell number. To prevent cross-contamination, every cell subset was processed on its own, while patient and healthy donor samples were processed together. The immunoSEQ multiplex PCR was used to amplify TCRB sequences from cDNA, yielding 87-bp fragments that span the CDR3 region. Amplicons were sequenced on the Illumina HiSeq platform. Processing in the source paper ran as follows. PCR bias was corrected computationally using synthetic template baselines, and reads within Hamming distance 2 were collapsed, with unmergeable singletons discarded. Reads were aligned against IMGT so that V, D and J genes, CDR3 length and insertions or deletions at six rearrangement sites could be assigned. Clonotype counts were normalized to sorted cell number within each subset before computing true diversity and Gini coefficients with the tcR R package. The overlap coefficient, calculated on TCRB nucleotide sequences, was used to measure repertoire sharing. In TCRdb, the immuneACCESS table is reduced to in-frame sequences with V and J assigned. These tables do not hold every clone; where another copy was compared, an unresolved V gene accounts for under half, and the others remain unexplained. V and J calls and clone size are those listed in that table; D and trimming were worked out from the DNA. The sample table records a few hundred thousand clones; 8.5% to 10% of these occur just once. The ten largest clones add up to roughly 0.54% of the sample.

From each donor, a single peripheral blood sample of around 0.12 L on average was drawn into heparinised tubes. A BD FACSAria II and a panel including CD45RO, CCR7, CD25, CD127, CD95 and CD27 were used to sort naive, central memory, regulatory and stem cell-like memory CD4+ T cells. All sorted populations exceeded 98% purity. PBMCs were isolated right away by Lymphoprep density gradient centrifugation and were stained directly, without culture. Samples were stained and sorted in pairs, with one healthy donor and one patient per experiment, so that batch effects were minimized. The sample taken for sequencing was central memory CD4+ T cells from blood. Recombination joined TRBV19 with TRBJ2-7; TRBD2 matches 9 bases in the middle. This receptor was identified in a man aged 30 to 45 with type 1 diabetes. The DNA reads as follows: TGTGCCAGTAGTCCTAGCGGGGCTACATCCTACGAGCAGTACTTC. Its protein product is CASSPSGATSYEQYF.